These 14 T cell receptor beta chains were all obtained from the same sample, sequenced in a study of shared clonotypes between healthy human individuals. The table came from immunoSEQ multiplex PCR; TCRdb's copy has only in-frame clones and leaves some out. The sample has about 1.4 million clones, around 97% seen once. Sequencing used naive CD4+ T cells sorted from blood. Subset specified: CD45RA+ positively selected. These receptors were collected from a man younger than 45 in good health.

Concerning this clone itself: This sample also contains other DNA sequences that code for the same CDR3. The rearrangement links TRBV20-1 to TRBJ2-2; TRBD1 is a possible D gene (5 bases). CDR1 and CDR2 from the germline V gene are DFQATT and SNEGSKA (reference sequence). The CDR3 consists of 11 residues. Deletions cut 2 bases from V and 8 bases from J, with 6 bases between. CDR3 protein: CSARRTGELFF. For the CDR3, the DNA is TGCAGTGCTAGAAGGACAGGGGAGCTGTTTTTT.

The rearrangement joins TRBV6-6 to TRBJ2-5, with a possible D match to TRBD1 (6 bases). This CDR3 has 15 amino acids. In germline, CDR1 is MNHNY, CDR2 SVGAGI (reference sequence). V was shortened by 6 bases and J by 0 bases, with 14 bases between the two germline ends. This CDR3 reads CASRGGQKYQETQYF. CDR3 coding DNA: TGTGCCAGCAGGGGTGGACAGAAGTACCAAGAGACCCAGTACTTC.

This chain joins TRBV14 and TRBJ1-4, with unresolved D. The CDR3 totals 14 residues. In germline, CDR1 is SGHDN, CDR2 FVKESK. The V end was cut by 2 bases, the J end by 4 bases, with 8 bases between. The chain's CDR3 is CASSQLPNNEKLFF. CDR3 coding DNA: TGTGCCAGCAGCCAACTACCGAATAATGAAAAACTGTTTTTT.

The V call is TRBV7-2, the J call TRBJ2-1; 8 positions match TRBD2. J was trimmed by 0 bases and V by 4 bases; bases with no gene match: 11. Per the germline V gene, CDR1 is SGHTA and CDR2 is FQGNSA. This CDR3 has 18 amino acids. The DNA of the CDR3 is TGTGCCAGCAGCTCGAGAGGCGGGGGGCGAAGCTCCTACAATGAGCAGTTCTTC. It translates to CASSSRGGGRSSYNEQFF.

J is TRBJ1-5 and V is TRBV18, with no clear D. Looked up from germline, CDR1 is KGHSH and CDR2 is LQKENI. This CDR3 is 16 amino acids long. Trimming left V 3 bases short and J 0 bases short, with 12 bases between. The CDR3 region has the DNA TGTGCCAGCTCACCTAAGGGTACGAATAGCAATCAGCCCCAGCATTTT. This gives the protein CASSPKGTNSNQPQHF.

This chain uses TRBV27 with TRBJ2-5; no clear D. Germline V gene lookup returns CDR1 MNHEY and CDR2 SMNVEV (reference sequence). The CDR3 is made up of 15 amino acids. Trimming shortened V by 5 bases and J by 5 bases, and 18 bases separated the two germline ends. The CDR3 protein is CASSAITRSRETQYF. The CDR3 DNA reads as TGTGCCAGCAGTGCGATAACAAGGTCCAGGGAGACCCAGTACTTC.

The chain recombines TRBV2 with TRBJ2-1; D is uncertain. The ends were cut back, 1 base at V and 3 bases at J, with 7 bases in the middle. The CDR3 is 14 amino acids. The germline V gene encodes CDR1 SNHLY and CDR2 FYNNEI. CDR3 sequence: CASSEDRFYNEQFF. CDR3 DNA sequence: TGTGCCAGCAGTGAAGACAGATTCTACAATGAGCAGTTCTTC.

The chain combines TRBV6-1 with TRBJ2-1; possible D gene TRBD1, 6 bases. This CDR3 is built from 15 residues. V was pared by 2 bases and J by 5 bases, with 13 bases between. The germline V gene encodes CDR1 MNHNS and CDR2 SASEGT. DNA for the CDR3: TGTGCCAGCAGTGAACAGGGGAGTCTCGACAATGAGCAGTTCTTC. Translation gives CASSEQGSLDNEQFF.

This chain connects TRBV7-2 to TRBJ2-3, with 7 bases aligning to TRBD1. Germline V gene data show CDR1 as SGHTA and CDR2 as FQGNSA. J was trimmed by 2 bases and V by 4 bases; bases with no gene match: 6. The CDR3 consists of 15 residues. CDR3 amino acids: CASSSQTGLTDTQYF. In DNA form, the CDR3 reads TGTGCCAGCAGCTCCCAGACAGGGCTCACAGATACGCAGTATTTT.

The chain is built from TRBV5-5 and TRBJ1-1; D not resolved. The CDR3 covers 15 residues. Germline V CDR1 and CDR2: SGHKS, YYEKEE (reference sequence). Trimming pared 2 bases from V and 0 bases from J, leaving 11 bases between. The CDR3 DNA follows: TGTGCCAGCAGCTTAGGAACAGCGATGAACACTGAAGCTTTCTTT. Protein sequence: CASSLGTAMNTEAFF.

V usage is TRBV10-3 and J usage is TRBJ2-7; TRBD2 matches 9 bases. Germline lookup yields CDR1 ENHRY and CDR2 SYGVKD. The ends lost 0 bases at V and 4 bases at J; junction bases unmatched: 4. CDR3 length equals 15 residues. This chain's CDR3 is CAISESASGTYEQYF. The DNA of the CDR3 is TGTGCCATCAGTGAGTCTGCTAGCGGGACGTACGAGCAGTACTTC.

V is TRBV5-4 and J is TRBJ2-1, with 8 bases that match TRBD2. The CDR3 contains 17 residues. The germline gives CDR1 SGHNT, CDR2 YYREEE (reference sequence). V was pared by 4 bases and J by 0 bases, with 9 bases of the junction left unmatched. CDR3 sequence reads: CASSLYSGIGSYNEQFF. The CDR3 DNA follows: TGTGCCAGCAGCCTGTATAGCGGGATTGGCTCCTACAATGAGCAGTTCTTC.

This sequence joins TRBV11-3 and TRBJ2-2; no clear D gene. The V end lost 5 bases, the J end lost 7 bases, and 8 bases lay between the germline ends. The CDR3 is 12 amino acids. Germline CDR1 SGHNT, CDR2 YENEEA. The CDR3 DNA reads TGTGCCAGCAGCCTGTTGCACGGGGAGCTGTTTTTT. Protein sequence: CASSLLHGELFF.

V gene TRBV19 combines with J gene TRBJ2-1; D might be TRBD1 or TRBD2, each matching 5 bases. Germline CDR1 is LNHDA and CDR2 is SQIVND (reference sequence). The CDR3 loop spans 16 amino acids. V was pared by 6 bases and J by 1 base, with 16 bases between. CDR3 loop: CASRSPLGTSYNEQFF. CDR3 sequence (DNA): TGTGCCAGTAGATCTCCGCTCGGGACGTCCTACAATGAGCAGTTCTTC.